Listed here are 24 T cell receptor beta chains from one sample, sequenced in a study of blood T cell repertoires in COVID-19. Here immunoSEQ multiplex PCR was the method, and the copy in TCRdb shows in-frame clones only, minus some. This table holds fewer than 250,000 clones, approximately 80% found once. Source material: peripheral blood. Source of these receptors: a man in his 60s with acute or convalescent COVID-19.

The CDR3 bases are TGTGCCAGCATATTGACAGGGGGCGGCAATCAGCCCCAGCATTTT. This codes for CASILTGGGNQPQHF. The chain combines TRBV6-5 with TRBJ1-5; 10 positions agree with TRBD1. In germline, CDR1 is MNHEY, CDR2 SVGAGI. V shed 7 bases, J shed 2 bases, and the junction held 5 bases outside the gene matches. There are 15 residues in the CDR3.

The genes are TRBV7-2 and TRBJ2-3, with 9 bases fitting TRBD2. V shed 1 base and J 6 bases; nucleotides not matched to a gene: 17. Germline-derived CDR1 and CDR2 are SGHTA and FQGNSA. CDR3 length: 19 residues. CDR3 nucleotide sequence: TGTGCCAGCAGCTTAGTCCCTTCTAATGGCGGGGGGGCTATGGATACGCAGTATTTT. It is translated as CASSLVPSNGGGAMDTQYF.

The chain is built from TRBV15 and TRBJ2-1; possibly TRBD1 for D (6 bases). CDR3 size: 15 residues. Germline V gene sequence: CDR1 LNHNV, CDR2 YYDKDF (reference sequence). The V gene lost 0 bases and the J gene lost 6 bases, with 12 bases spanning the gap. The CDR3 nucleotides are TGTGCCACCAGCAGAGATTCGAGGGGGTTCAATGAGCAGTTCTTC. Its protein is CATSRDSRGFNEQFF.

The chain uses TRBV19 and TRBJ1-2; possible D gene TRBD1, 6 bases. Germline loops: CDR1 LNHDA, CDR2 SQIVND (reference sequence). The CDR3 loop spans 15 amino acids. Trimming pared 6 bases from V and 6 bases from J, leaving 20 bases between. CDR3 sequence (DNA): TGTGCCAGTAGGCTCGCCGCGGGGGCGGTTGATGGCTACACCTTC. As protein: CASRLAAGAVDGYTF.

V and J are TRBV4-1 and TRBJ1-4, with D possibly matching TRBD1 (6 bases). The CDR3 is made up of 14 amino acids. Trimming removed 4 bases at V and 3 bases at J, with 9 bases between. Germline V gene data show CDR1 as MGHRA and CDR2 as YSYEKL. The CDR3: CASSRTVPNEKLFF. As DNA, the CDR3 is TGCGCCAGCAGCCGGACAGTCCCTAATGAAAAACTGTTTTTT.

The chain links TRBV7-9 to TRBJ2-1, with D possibly matching TRBD2 (6 bases). The CDR3 has 14 residues. Germline values: CDR1 SEHNR, CDR2 FQNEAQ (reference sequence). V was pared by 5 bases and J by 3 bases, with 11 bases between. The CDR3 DNA reads TGTGCCAGCAGCGGGGGGAGGAACTACAATGAGCAGTTCTTC. This translates into CASSGGRNYNEQFF.

J is TRBJ1-6 and V is TRBV28; TRBD1 agrees at 7 bases. J gave up 8 bases and V 2 bases, and 9 bases lay outside the gene matches. Germline CDR1 is MDHEN and CDR2 is SYDVKM. The CDR3 is made up of 16 amino acids. CDR3 residues: CASSLNPQGNDSPLHF. In DNA, the CDR3 is TGTGCCAGCAGTTTAAATCCACAGGGGAACGATTCACCCCTCCACTTT.

This chain links TRBV7-3 with TRBJ2-3; 7 bases fit TRBD2. The CDR3 has 15 amino acids. The V and J ends lost 1 base and 2 bases, in that order; junction bases with no gene match: 3. The germline V gene has CDR1 SGHTA and CDR2 FQGTGA. This CDR3 reads CASSLMGGFTDTQYF. The CDR3 DNA sequence: TGTGCCAGCAGCTTAATGGGAGGGTTCACAGATACGCAGTATTTT.

The V call is TRBV7-9, the J call TRBJ2-7; 14 positions match TRBD2. The CDR3 consists of 18 residues. V gave up 2 bases and J gave up 7 bases; unmatched junction bases: 13. Germline V lookup: CDR1 SEHNR, CDR2 FQNEAQ (reference sequence). Written as DNA, the CDR3 is TGTGCCAGCAGCTTAAGGGGACTAGCGGGGGCTTCGGCGAGGGAGCAGTACTTC. It specifies CASSLRGLAGASAREQYF.

The rearrangement joins TRBV7-9 to TRBJ1-5; maybe TRBD1 (5 bases). V lost 1 base and J lost 0, with 10 bases in between. Per germline, CDR1 SEHNR and CDR2 FQNEAQ (reference sequence). CDR3 length equals 16 residues. CDR3 sequence reads: CASSLDQGGSNQPQHF. The DNA for the CDR3 is TGTGCCAGCAGCTTAGACCAGGGCGGTAGCAATCAGCCCCAGCATTTT.

For the CDR3, the DNA is TGTGCCAGTAGTATAGGACCGGGACAGGGGGAGTGGGCCAAAAACATTCAGTACTTC. Its protein product is CASSIGPGQGEWAKNIQYF. This rearrangement joins TRBV19 to TRBJ2-4, with TRBD1 matching over 11 bases. The CDR3 contains 19 residues. From germline, CDR1 is LNHDA and CDR2 SQIVND (reference sequence). V shed 1 base and J 1 base; nucleotides not matched to a gene: 9.

The V call is TRBV10-3, the J call TRBJ2-3, with TRBD2 identical over 12 bases. The CDR3 sequence is 18 residues long. The junction had 9 bases not matched to a gene; V was cut back by 0 bases and J by 5 bases. CDR1 ENHRY and CDR2 SYGVKD come from the germline V gene. CDR3 amino acids: CAISESTSGGPEGDTQYF. The CDR3 nucleotides read TGTGCCATCAGTGAGTCAACTAGCGGGGGGCCCGAGGGAGATACGCAGTATTTT.

V gene TRBV6-5 combines with J gene TRBJ2-7; 11 nucleotides match TRBD1. V lost 0 bases to trimming and J lost 5 bases; unmatched junction nucleotides: 6. Germline CDR1 is MNHEY and CDR2 is SVGAGI. The CDR3 has 16 amino acids. CDR3 in DNA: TGTGCCAGCAGTTACTCCAGCGGGACAGGGGGAAACGAGCAGTACTTC. Translating it yields CASSYSSGTGGNEQYF.

The chain carries TRBV24-1 and TRBJ1-4; 9 bases agree with TRBD1. The germline V gene encodes CDR1 KGHDR and CDR2 SFDVKD. There are 15 residues in the CDR3. With 5 bases clipped from V and 5 bases from J, the junction kept 5 bases outside the gene matches. The CDR3 here is CATSASGQGNEKLFF. The CDR3 DNA reads TGTGCCACCAGTGCCTCCGGACAGGGGAATGAAAAACTGTTTTTT.

This chain uses TRBV18 with TRBJ2-3; D gene ambiguous. Germline V gives CDR1 KGHSH, CDR2 LQKENI. CDR3 length: 13 amino acids. Trimming took off 3 bases at V and 5 bases at J, with 9 bases between the two ends. CDR3 residues: CASSPASLDTQYF. CDR3 bases: TGTGCCAGCTCACCGGCCTCCCTAGATACGCAGTATTTT.

This chain links TRBV6-5 with TRBJ1-1, with D tentatively TRBD1 (6 bases). CDR1 and CDR2 from the germline V gene are MNHEY and SVGAGI. The CDR3 covers 12 residues. Trimming took 6 bases from V and 7 from J, leaving 12 bases between them. The CDR3 sequence is CASSKLDSEAFF. The CDR3 coding sequence is TGTGCCAGCAGCAAGTTGGACAGTGAAGCTTTCTTT.

This sequence joins TRBV7-3 and TRBJ2-3; D is unclear. The CDR3 has 14 residues. Germline loops: CDR1 SGHTA, CDR2 FQGTGA. Deletions cut 3 bases from V and 1 base from J, with 8 bases between. Written as DNA, the CDR3 is TGTGCCAGCAGCTTCCTAGTGGGCACAGATACGCAGTATTTT. It yields the protein CASSFLVGTDTQYF.

The genes are TRBV4-3 and TRBJ2-7; D gene uncertain. CDR3 length equals 14 residues. Germline V gene data show CDR1 as LGHNA and CDR2 as YSLEER. Trimming took off 0 bases at V and 3 bases at J, with 9 bases between the two ends. The chain's CDR3 is CASSQESLYYEQYF. For the CDR3, the DNA is TGCGCCAGCAGCCAAGAGTCCCTATACTACGAGCAGTACTTC.

This sequence joins TRBV10-2 and TRBJ1-4; D might be TRBD1 (5 bases). Germline V lookup: CDR1 WSHSY, CDR2 SAAADI. V was trimmed by 0 bases and J by 7 bases, leaving 9 bases between them. This CDR3 is 14 amino acids long. This CDR3 reads CASSESVRVEKLFF. CDR3 DNA sequence: TGCGCCAGCAGTGAGTCCGTCAGGGTTGAAAAACTGTTTTTT.

This clone was observed many times. The chain carries TRBV4-1 and TRBJ1-5; D perhaps matches TRBD1 (6 bases). Trimming removed 2 bases from V and 4 bases from J, with 18 bases in between. In germline, CDR1 is MGHRA, CDR2 YSYEKL. The CDR3 is 17 residues long. The CDR3 bases are TGCGCCAGCAGCCAACCGGGACAAAGGGGTGGTAATCAGCCCCAGCATTTT. It yields the protein CASSQPGQRGGNQPQHF.

The chain joins TRBV4-1 to TRBJ2-5; 7 bases are a match to TRBD1. This CDR3 contains 15 residues. The germline gives CDR1 MGHRA, CDR2 YSYEKL. The J segment lost 1 base and the V segment lost 2 bases, leaving 4 bases of the junction unmatched. The CDR3 nucleotides read TGCGCCAGCAGCCAATCACAGGGGATCCAAGAGACCCAGTACTTC. It is translated as CASSQSQGIQETQYF.

The chain has TRBV18 and TRBJ2-7, with 8 bases lining up with TRBD1. Germline-derived CDR1 and CDR2 are KGHSH and LQKENI. J lost 2 bases, V lost 2 bases, and 5 bases had no gene match. The CDR3 consists of 15 residues. In DNA, the CDR3 is TGTGCCAGCTCACCAATGGACAGGGCCCCCTACGAGCAGTACTTC. It yields the protein CASSPMDRAPYEQYF.

The J gene is TRBJ1-3, the V gene TRBV7-2; D is unresolved. Between the trimmed V and J ends, which lost 6 bases and 8 bases, there was a span of 8 bases. This CDR3 has 11 amino acids. The germline CDR1 and CDR2 sequences are SGHTA and FQGNSA. CDR3 sequence: CASSARDTIYF. The DNA for the CDR3 is TGTGCCAGCAGTGCCCGGGACACCATATATTTT.

This sequence joins TRBV28 and TRBJ1-1; TRBD1 might be the D (5 bases). V lost 3 bases, J lost 5 bases, and 13 bases lay in between. The CDR3 is 14 residues long. Germline V gene lookup returns CDR1 MDHEN and CDR2 SYDVKM. CDR3 sequence reads: CASSFPREGTEAFF. CDR3 nucleotides: TGTGCCAGCAGTTTCCCCAGGGAGGGGACTGAAGCTTTCTTT.